A single sample gave rise to the 29 T cell receptor beta chains below, sequenced in a study of blood T cells in healthy people across ages. PCR was performed a second time for about 6 to 11 cycles using a sample-barcoded 5' primer and a J-beta primer mix. MiXCR, applied by TCRdb to the 5' RACE reads, yields one record per CDR3 protein. The profile shows about 1.5 million distinct CDR3 sequences, approximately 43% of them singletons. Material for sequencing was blood. The receptors originated from a young woman in good health.

The CDR3, as DNA: TGCAGCGTTGAGCGGGGGGGCTACAATGAGCAGTTCTTC. It yields the protein CSVERGGYNEQFF. The chain joins TRBV29-1 to TRBJ2-1, with TRBD2 matching 9 bases. The CDR3 runs to 13 residues. CDR1 and CDR2 from the germline V gene are SQVTM and ANQGSEA. Trimming cost V 3 bases and J 3 bases; bases outside gene matches: 0.

The chain joins TRBV5-6 to TRBJ2-4; 9 nucleotides line up with TRBD2. V lost 1 base, J lost 13 bases, and 12 bases stayed unmatched. CDR1 and CDR2 from the germline V gene are SGHDT and YYEEEE. The CDR3 consists of 15 residues. The CDR3 coding sequence is TGTGCCAGCAGCTTGACTAGCGGGTACTACAATGAGCAGTACTTC. It is translated as CASSLTSGYYNEQYF.

The chain employs TRBV29-1 and TRBJ2-7; TRBD2 agrees at 8 bases. CDR3 length: 13 amino acids. V lost 2 bases to trimming and J lost 2 bases; unmatched junction nucleotides: 2. CDR1 is SQVTM and CDR2 is ANQGSEA in the germline V gene. CDR3 residues: CSVERGGPYEQYF. The CDR3 DNA sequence: TGCAGCGTTGAACGGGGGGGCCCCTACGAGCAGTACTTC.

This chain connects TRBV20-1 to TRBJ2-5, with D perhaps matching TRBD1 or TRBD2 (5 bases each). The CDR3 is 19 amino acids. V lost 3 bases and J lost 4, with 30 bases in between. The V gene's germline CDR1 is DFQATT and CDR2 SNEGSKA (reference sequence). The CDR3 protein is CSARATNPGGGDLRETQYF. The CDR3 nucleotides read TGCAGTGCTAGGGCAACCAACCCTGGTGGGGGAGACCTCAGAGAGACCCAGTACTTC.

The table lists this clonotype with a few counts. The gene calls are TRBV9 and TRBJ2-3; TRBD1 might be the D (6 bases). V was pared by 4 bases and J by 0 bases, with 15 bases between. In germline, CDR1 is SGDLS, CDR2 YYNGEE. The CDR3 covers 16 residues. The CDR3 is CASSTTTGSSTDTQYF. CDR3 bases: TGTGCCAGCAGCACAACGACAGGTTCGAGCACAGATACGCAGTATTTT.

This chain's CDR3 is CASSLVGQGHNEQFF. In DNA form, the CDR3 reads TGCGCCAGCAGCTTGGTGGGACAGGGCCACAATGAGCAGTTCTTC. The chain joins TRBV5-1 to TRBJ2-1, with 9 bases lining up with TRBD1. This CDR3 is built from 15 residues. Germline values: CDR1 SGHRS, CDR2 YFSETQ. J was trimmed by 5 bases and V by 0 bases; bases with no gene match: 3. Using reference TRBV5-1 and TRBJ2-1 for the parts outside the CDR3, the full variable domain is KAGVTQTPRYLIKTRGQQVTLSCSPISGHRSVSWYQQTPGQGLQFLFEYFSETQRNKGNFPGRFSGRQFSNSRSEMNVSTLELGDSALYLCASSLVGQGHNEQFFGPGTRLTVL.

The genes are TRBV6-5 and TRBJ2-1, with D maybe TRBD2 (7 bases). Per the germline V gene, CDR1 is MNHEY and CDR2 is SVGAGI. CDR3 size: 15 residues. V gave up 4 bases and J gave up 4 bases, with 14 bases separating them. The CDR3 DNA is TGTGCCAGCAGTTCCCGTAAGGGGGGGTACAATGAGCAGTTCTTC. Translating it yields CASSSRKGGYNEQFF.

About this clonotype itself: A much larger clone differs by one base, so this may be a read error. The rearrangement joins TRBV20-1 to TRBJ2-7, with a possible D match to TRBD2 (6 bases). The CDR3 is made up of 12 amino acids. Trimming left V 3 bases short and J 2 bases short, with 8 bases between. The germline V gene encodes CDR1 DFQATT and CDR2 SNEGSKA (reference sequence). The DNA of the CDR3 is TGCAGTGCTAGCGGGAGCACCTACGAGCAGTACTTC. Its protein is CSASGSTYEQYF.

The chain links TRBV4-3 to TRBJ2-7; D remains unclear. This CDR3 is built from 15 residues. V lost 2 bases, J lost 3 bases, and 14 bases lay in between. Per the germline V gene, CDR1 is LGHNA and CDR2 is YSLEER. The CDR3 reads CASSQTTENFYEQYF. CDR3 nucleotides: TGCGCCAGCAGCCAAACTACTGAGAATTTCTACGAGCAGTACTTC.

CDR3 in amino acids: CSAFSDGNEQFF. CDR3 sequence (DNA): TGCAGTGCTTTTTCCGATGGGAATGAGCAGTTCTTC. The chain couples TRBV20-1 to TRBJ2-1; no firm D call. Germline V gene sequence: CDR1 DFQATT, CDR2 SNEGSKA (reference sequence). V dropped 5 bases and J dropped 7 bases, with 12 bases sitting between them. This CDR3 comprises 12 residues.

J is TRBJ2-6 and V is TRBV7-9; the D gene is possibly TRBD1 (6 bases). The CDR3 spans 17 residues. The V end was cut by 5 bases, the J end by 1 base, with 15 bases between. Germline V lookup: CDR1 SEHNR, CDR2 FQNEAQ (reference sequence). The CDR3 spells CASSPDRHLSGANVLTF. CDR3 DNA: TGTGCCAGCAGCCCCGACAGGCACTTGTCTGGGGCCAACGTCCTGACTTTC.

V is TRBV3-1 and J is TRBJ2-7; D call uncertain. V was trimmed by 1 base and J by 2 bases, leaving 6 bases between them. CDR1 and CDR2 from the germline V gene are LGHDT and YNNKEL (reference sequence). The CDR3 totals 13 residues. This CDR3 is CASSQARTYEQYF. DNA of the CDR3: TGTGCCAGCAGCCAAGCCCGAACCTACGAGCAGTACTTC.

This clonotype was seen a handful of times. This chain connects TRBV6-5 to TRBJ2-1; 11 bases map to TRBD2. This CDR3 contains 16 residues. The germline gives CDR1 MNHEY, CDR2 SVGAGI. J lost 8 bases, V lost 0 bases, and 6 bases had no gene match. The CDR3 loop reads CASSYSLAGGFHEQFF. In nucleotides, the CDR3 is TGTGCCAGCAGTTACTCCTTAGCGGGAGGGTTCCATGAGCAGTTCTTC.

This clonotype was detected only a few times. This chain joins TRBV5-1 and TRBJ1-1; possibly TRBD1 for D (5 bases). Trimming cost V 0 bases and J 0 bases, with 12 bases left between them. Germline loops: CDR1 SGHRS, CDR2 YFSETQ. The CDR3 is made up of 16 amino acids. The CDR3 loop reads CASSLGKGPMNTEAFF. As DNA, the CDR3 is TGCGCCAGCAGCTTGGGCAAGGGACCTATGAACACTGAAGCTTTCTTT.

The V gene is TRBV6-2 or TRBV6-3, the J gene TRBJ2-3; TRBD1 agrees at 7 bases. This CDR3 region has 16 residues. Trimming removed 8 bases from V and 2 bases from J; junction bases left unmatched: 13. Germline CDR1 and CDR2: MNHEY and SVGEGT. The CDR3: CASHFAATGATDTQYF. The CDR3 DNA reads TGTGCCAGCCATTTCGCCGCAACAGGGGCCACAGATACGCAGTATTTT.

The chain combines TRBV4-3 with TRBJ1-2; no clear D gene. Trimming took off 0 bases at V and 5 bases at J, with 10 bases between the two ends. The CDR3 spans 14 residues. The germline V gene encodes CDR1 LGHNA and CDR2 YSLEER. CDR3 bases: TGCGCCAGCAGCCAAGATGTGGACTCGTATGGCTACACCTTC. As protein: CASSQDVDSYGYTF.

The chain links TRBV12-3 or TRBV12-4 to TRBJ1-4, with D perhaps matching TRBD1 (6 bases). The CDR3 is 15 amino acids. Trimming removed 3 bases at V and 12 bases at J, with 20 bases between. The DNA of the CDR3 is TGTGCCAGCAGTTTGGGGCAGCCAGGGGCGACAGAACTGTTTTTT. The encoded protein is CASSLGQPGATELFF.

This clonotype showed up just a few times. V usage is TRBV25-1 and J usage is TRBJ2-5; 12 bases are a match to TRBD1. V shed 10 bases, J shed 5 bases, and the junction held 8 bases outside the gene matches. Germline CDR1 and CDR2: MGHDK and SYGVNS. This CDR3 region has 14 residues. CDR3 nucleotides: TGTGCCACCGGGACAGGGGGCGGTCGGGAGACCCAGTACTTC. Amino acids: CATGTGGGRETQYF.

This clonotype was seen more than once but under ten times. The chain links TRBV20-1 to TRBJ1-6, with no clear D. Germline lookup yields CDR1 DFQATT and CDR2 SNEGSKA (reference sequence). Trimming took 0 bases from V and 6 from J, leaving 12 bases between them. This CDR3 region has 15 residues. The CDR3: CSARDLAALNSPLHF. CDR3 in DNA: TGCAGTGCTAGAGATCTGGCAGCCCTTAATTCACCCCTCCACTTT.

The chain combines TRBV27 with TRBJ1-2; D unclear. V was trimmed by 5 bases and J by 2 bases, leaving 9 bases between them. Germline CDR1 reads MNHEY; CDR2 reads SMNVEV (reference sequence). The CDR3 is 13 residues long. The CDR3 here is CASSPLRNYGYTF. The CDR3 DNA reads as TGTGCCAGCAGTCCTCTAAGGAACTATGGCTACACCTTC.

The chain carries TRBV4-3 and TRBJ2-2; tentatively, D is TRBD1 (6 bases). The germline gives CDR1 LGHNA, CDR2 YSLEER. The V and J ends lost 0 bases and 6 bases respectively, with 11 bases between them. The CDR3 has 15 residues. CDR3 amino acids: CASSQEAGVAGELFF. The CDR3 nucleotides read TGCGCCAGCAGCCAAGAAGCAGGGGTCGCCGGGGAGCTGTTTTTT.

This clonotype has only one observation. This chain joins TRBV20-1 and TRBJ2-3; the D call may be TRBD1 or TRBD2 (6 bases each). Germline V gene sequence: CDR1 DFQATT, CDR2 SNEGSKA (reference sequence). The CDR3 covers 15 residues. CDR3 residues: CSTGRGTASTDTQYF. The CDR3 DNA reads as TGCAGCACCGGAAGGGGGACTGCGAGCACAGATACGCAGTATTTT.

The chain uses TRBV4-1 and TRBJ1-2; weak D call: TRBD1 (6 bases). Trimming took off 4 bases at V and 4 bases at J, with 19 bases between the two ends. Germline CDR1 MGHRA, CDR2 YSYEKL. The CDR3 extends over 16 amino acids. The CDR3: CASSRTDPQGSYGYTF. The CDR3 DNA sequence: TGCGCCAGCAGCCGAACAGACCCACAGGGTTCCTATGGCTACACCTTC.

This clonotype was seen a few times. The chain employs TRBV12-3 or TRBV12-4 and TRBJ2-1; the D gene is possibly TRBD2 (6 bases). V lost 7 bases and J lost 3, with 16 bases in between. This CDR3 is built from 15 residues. The CDR3, as DNA: TGTGCCAGCATAGCCCCCGGCGGGGTCTACAATGAGCAGTTCTTC. As protein: CASIAPGGVYNEQFF.

The gene calls are TRBV27 and TRBJ2-2; no definite D call. Germline CDR1 and CDR2: MNHEY and SMNVEV (reference sequence). This CDR3 contains 13 residues. The V end lost 5 bases, the J end lost 3 bases, and 7 bases lay between the germline ends. As DNA, the CDR3 is TGTGCCAGCAGTATTGGGTACACCGGGGAGCTGTTTTTT. Translation gives CASSIGYTGELFF.

This clonotype was picked up a small number of times. The chain couples TRBV28 to TRBJ2-7, with 7 bases fitting TRBD2. The germline V gene has CDR1 MDHEN and CDR2 SYDVKM. The trim removed 4 bases at V and 1 base at J, leaving 10 bases unmatched. The CDR3 contains 16 residues. The CDR3 region is CASSSGGVDTSYEQYF. The DNA for the CDR3 is TGTGCCAGCAGTTCGGGGGGAGTCGATACATCCTACGAGCAGTACTTC.

CDR3 sequence reads: CASSGQTTIYGYTF. The CDR3 DNA follows: TGTGCCAGCAGTGGACAGACGACGATCTATGGCTACACCTTC. The rearrangement links TRBV2 to TRBJ1-2; D is perhaps TRBD1 (5 bases). Between the trimmed V and J ends, which lost 4 bases and 4 bases, there was a span of 13 bases. The CDR3 is 14 residues long. CDR1 and CDR2 from the germline V gene are SNHLY and FYNNEI.

V and J are TRBV29-1 and TRBJ1-1; TRBD1 matches 7 bases. This CDR3 comprises 11 residues. The germline gives CDR1 SQVTM, CDR2 ANQGSEA. The trim removed 6 bases at V and 6 bases at J, leaving 4 bases unmatched. CDR3 coding DNA: TGCAGCGTGCAGGGGGGCCCTGAAGCTTTCTTT. It encodes CSVQGGPEAFF.

The table lists this clonotype with a few counts. V and J are TRBV12-3 or TRBV12-4 and TRBJ2-1; 9 positions match TRBD2. The V and J ends lost 1 base and 3 bases, in that order; junction bases with no gene match: 7. The CDR3 length is 17 residues. The CDR3 nucleotides read TGTGCCAGCAGTTTAGTTCTAGCGGGGAAACTCTACAATGAGCAGTTCTTC. It codes for CASSLVLAGKLYNEQFF.